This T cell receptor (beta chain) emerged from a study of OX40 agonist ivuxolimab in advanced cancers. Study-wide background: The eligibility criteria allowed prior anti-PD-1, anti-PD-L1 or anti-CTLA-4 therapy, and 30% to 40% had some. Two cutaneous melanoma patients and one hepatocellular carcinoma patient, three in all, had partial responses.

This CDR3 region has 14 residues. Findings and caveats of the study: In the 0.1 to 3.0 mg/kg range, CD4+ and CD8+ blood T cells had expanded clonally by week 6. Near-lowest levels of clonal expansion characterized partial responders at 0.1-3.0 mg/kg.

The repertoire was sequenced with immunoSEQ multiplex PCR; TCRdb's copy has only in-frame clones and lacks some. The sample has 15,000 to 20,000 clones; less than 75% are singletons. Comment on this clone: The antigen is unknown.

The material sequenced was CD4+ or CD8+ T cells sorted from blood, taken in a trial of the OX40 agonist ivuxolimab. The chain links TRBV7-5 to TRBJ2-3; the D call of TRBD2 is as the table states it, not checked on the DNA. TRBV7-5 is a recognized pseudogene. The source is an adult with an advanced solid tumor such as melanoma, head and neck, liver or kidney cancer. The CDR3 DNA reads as TGTGCCAGCAGCATACCTAGCAGAACAGATACGCAGTATTTT. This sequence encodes CASSIPSRTDTQYF.